Sequencing of this T cell receptor beta chain was carried out in a study of HIV-infected patients and healthy controls (dated by TCRdb to the mid-2010s). About the study as a whole: The question the study tested was whether immune perturbation and reconstitution could be captured by deep TCR repertoire sequencing of small blood samples from HIV patients. General conclusions and limits of the study: The apparent post-therapy recovery of the Gini index in HIV-infected patients was not reproduced in size-matched repertoire data. Processing was restricted to sixteen HIV-infected individuals, which the authors judged to be a major constraint on the generalizability of the findings. Rare events from HIV-infected data received too much weight under size-matching, and comparisons were complicated by unequal numbers of distinct sequences between patients and controls. MAIT cell alpha-chain CDR3s were found at high frequency in healthy controls but were severely depleted in HIV+ repertoires. HIV-infected repertoires had significantly higher mean Gini indices than controls, possibly reflecting oligoclonality. The study cohorts differed slightly in age and sex profile, but those differences did not account for the observed differences in diversity. Significantly different mean usage between HIV-infected patients and controls was observed for eight alpha and eight beta V genes. Healthy controls shared more CDR3s between individuals than HIV+ patients, by Jaccard index and by count of highly shared sequences. During therapy, HIV-associated CDR3s significantly decreased in frequency, while CMV-associated CDR3s did not change significantly, though most became more frequent. The study did not determine donor HLA types. The pairing of alpha and beta chains was not determined in the samples. Roughly threefold more distinct CDR3s and higher Shannon diversity were observed in healthy control repertoires than in untreated HIV+ repertoires. The dynamics of distinct T-cell subpopulations could not be separated, and sequencing depth was restricted, because whole blood was used.

SuperScript III was used to reverse transcribe 500 ng RNA with primers targeting the alpha and beta constant regions. Separate alpha and beta chain libraries were made by chain-specific third strand synthesis with multiplexing indices. The protocol used a single primer pair to amplify all rearrangements within a chain, which avoided primer bias, and attached molecular barcodes to each cDNA molecule. Purified cDNA was ligated with T4 RNA Ligase 1 onto a 5' RACE adapter bearing a random hexamer and the SP2 sequencing primer site. With slow temperature ramps used to favor optimal annealing, second strand synthesis was primed from the SP2 site with Phusion polymerase. Each molecule's 12-nucleotide barcode consisted of two random hexamer sequences, both added before amplification and joined together. P5 and P7 adapter elements plus a second index were added in a short first PCR, which was followed by a 23-cycle amplification PCR with P5s and P7 primers. Libraries received around 25 PCR cycles in total, were quantified on a Qubit, sized on a Bioanalyzer, and diluted to 4 nM. Sequencing of the normalized libraries was performed on an Illumina MiSeq with 2 x 250 paired-end kits. Reverse transcription reactions were cleaned up on MinElute columns and eluted into about 9.5 ul Tris-Cl. Adapter ligations were incubated for about 22 hours at 16 degrees C and subsequently purified with AMPure XP beads at a 1:1 ratio. Concerning the study's data processing: A modified Decombinator processed the demultiplexed FASTQ files and output V, J, insert and barcode information. Sequences sharing a barcode but differing from the dominant sequence were discarded as errors, and barcodes clustered at Levenshtein distance 3 were counted to estimate original cDNA molecules. The R packages ineq, vegan, igraph and RCytoscape were used for downstream analyses, with IMGT nomenclature and CDR3 definitions applied. To avoid skew from clonal expansion, each TCR was counted once, and V gene usage was computed over distinct sequences. Whenever two unique CDR3 amino acid sequences within a donor differed by a single Levenshtein edit, similarity networks linked them. Published HIV-specific CDR3s (about 83 alpha, about 640 beta) and CMV-specific CDR3s (13 alpha, 250 to 300 beta) were compiled and searched for in the repertoires. Random subsampling to size-matched repertoires showed patients' decreased diversity was not caused by their lower sequence numbers. Using fastp at Q25 and MiXCR, TCRdb reprocessed the public reads and kept productive beta chains. Every entry covers one CDR3 protein and lists the most common genes and DNA from its rows. The V and J calls, along with clone size, are taken from TCRdb and not from the paper's own processing. The sample table holds 11,000 or so distinct CDR3 sequences, of which under 6.5% were seen once. The ten largest clones add up to approximately 3.7% of the sample.

Whole blood was used without cell fractionation, so the repertoire reflected all unsorted peripheral T cells. As controls, roughly 9 uninfected healthy donors were sampled, and several of those donors gave samples twice, roughly 3 months apart. For RNA extraction, approximately 2.3 ml of peripheral blood was collected into Tempus tubes. Residual genomic DNA was removed with the TURBO-DNase kit and globin mRNA was depleted with GLOBINclear. This clonotype showed up many times. This clone's antigen is unknown. The input lacks base qualities; no much larger clone sits a single base away. CDR1 and CDR2, per the germline V gene, are MDHEN and SYDVKM. The CDR3 covers 14 residues, taking in both the cysteine and the phenylalanine. CDR3 DNA only is kept here, 42 bases in frame from base 1. Relative to germline, V is missing 10 bases and J is missing 2 bases, with 10 bases of the junction outside any gene match.

Sequencing used blood. The TCR originated in an adult in good health. The sequence is built from TRBV28 and TRBJ1-2, with 7 junctional bases fitting TRBD1. The bases are TGTGCCATCTCGACAGGGAACGTAAACTATGGCTACACCTTC. Translation gives CAISTGNVNYGYTF.